The sample holds one count of the clone carrying this T cell receptor (beta chain). This sample is part of a study of response to subunit inactivated influenza vaccine. TCRdb reprocessed the RT-PCR reads via MiXCR and lists one record per CDR3 protein. Among some 500,000 distinct CDR3 sequences listed, 10% to 15% were seen once. The CDR3 length is 17 residues. CDR1 is LGHDT, CDR2 YNNKEL, per germline (reference sequence). V shed 0 bases, J shed 5 bases, and the junction held 9 bases outside the gene matches. The chain recombines TRBV3-1 with TRBJ2-2, with 7 bases fitting TRBD2. Sequencing was performed on PBMCs from blood, taken 45 days after vaccination. This TCR was recovered from a man aged 50-59 years who received an inactivated influenza vaccine. Here the CDR3 reads CASSQDRLAERTGELFF. DNA of the CDR3: TGTGCCAGCAGCCAAGACCGACTAGCCGAACGGACCGGGGAGCTGTTTTTT.